Listed below are T cell receptor beta chains from one sample, sequenced in a study of T cells after yellow fever vaccination. TCRdb re-called the 5' RACE reads through MiXCR, storing one row per CDR3 protein. This sample has fewer than 500,000 distinct CDR3 sequences; around 20% occur once, and the top ten carry 18%. The sequencing used PBMCs, collected before the yellow fever booster vaccination. Receptors originate from a man aged 18 to 29 who received the YFV17D yellow fever vaccine. The CDR3 runs from the conserved cysteine through the conserved F or W.

v_gene	j_gene	CDR3aa
TRBV4-2	TRBJ2-3	CASSQDPTTDTQYF
TRBV19	TRBJ1-1	CASSALSRSTEAFF
TRBV18	TRBJ1-2	CASPPGSSGDGGYTF
TRBV6-2/TRBV6-3	TRBJ2-1	CASSEQASYNEQFF
TRBV25-1	TRBJ2-2	CASSGTGDAGELFF
TRBV7-9	TRBJ2-7	CASSNRTRTSYEQYF
TRBV11-2	TRBJ2-2	CASSLDSRRVLLTPHGELFF
TRBV27	TRBJ1-3	CASSAWAGRINTIYF
TRBV7-2	TRBJ2-5	CASSFYVSGKETQYF
TRBV6-6	TRBJ2-5	CASSGTQGAGTQYF
TRBV6-6	TRBJ1-1	CASGGTTLEAFF
TRBV9	TRBJ1-1	CASGRGTGEAFF
TRBV19	TRBJ2-1	CASSAPGLAIRYNEQFF
TRBV20-1	TRBJ2-7	CSASSNYEQYF
TRBV20-1	TRBJ1-1	CSVSGDTEAFF
TRBV28	TRBJ1-2	CASSLLQGPGYTF
TRBV29-1	TRBJ1-1	CSVKIWVLTEAFF
TRBV7-9	TRBJ2-3	CASSFPREYKDTQYF
TRBV11-2	TRBJ2-1	CASSSRPWTSLHEQFF
TRBV12-3/TRBV12-4	TRBJ1-5	CASSGSGASWSNQPQHF
TRBV12-3/TRBV12-4	TRBJ2-2	CASSWTPGQENTGELFF
TRBV7-2	TRBJ1-5	CASSTGTNQPQHF
TRBV20-1	TRBJ1-3	CSARLPGGEGNTIYF
TRBV12-3/TRBV12-4	TRBJ2-2	CASSLAGKNTGELFF
TRBV10-3	TRBJ1-1	CAIRGPLNTEAFF
TRBV4-3	TRBJ1-6	CASSQDIGGSPLHF
TRBV9	TRBJ1-1	CASSRTGESHTEAFF
TRBV15	TRBJ2-5	CATSEGTGAQETQYF
TRBV28	TRBJ1-1	CASSPVGPPNTEAFF
TRBV9	TRBJ1-2	CASSVGRSGYTF
TRBV7-9	TRBJ2-1	CASSSGRSSYNEQFF
TRBV7-9	TRBJ2-3	CASSPKNTQYF
TRBV12-3/TRBV12-4	TRBJ2-3	CATSPELLTDTQYF
TRBV5-1	TRBJ2-5	CASALSGGSGKTQYF
TRBV10-3	TRBJ2-2	CAISAARATGELFF
TRBV20-1	TRBJ2-3	CSARASGGAADTQYF
TRBV4-2	TRBJ2-5	CASSLRLGGGLEETQYF
TRBV6-5	TRBJ1-1	CASSYGTGGGTEAFF
TRBV9	TRBJ1-6	CASSPQGDTRYNSPLHF
TRBV28	TRBJ2-2	CASTIPGTPGELFF
TRBV5-1	TRBJ2-1	CASSLEGLRNEQFF
TRBV7-3	TRBJ2-1	CASSLKGLAGASHKQFF
TRBV29-1	TRBJ1-2	CSVEQLRGSYGYTF
TRBV7-9	TRBJ1-2	CASSLEDGRGYTF
TRBV4-1	TRBJ1-5	CASRLVGGNQPQHF
TRBV12-3/TRBV12-4	TRBJ1-3	CASGQSSGNTIYF
TRBV27	TRBJ2-2	CASSPFLSTGPNTGELFF
TRBV9	TRBJ2-3	CASKRGAGADTQYF
TRBV3-1	TRBJ1-6	CASARDPNSPLHF
TRBV12-3/TRBV12-4	TRBJ1-2	CASSYSGVPYGYTF
TRBV29-1	TRBJ2-5	CSVGRVQETQYF
TRBV12-3/TRBV12-4	TRBJ2-3	CASSSSGLAGPTDTQYF
TRBV7-6	TRBJ1-2	CASSPGGGYGYTF
TRBV6-5	TRBJ1-4	CASRPGQLSNEKLFF
TRBV6-4	TRBJ2-3	CASSEGLAGGPDTQYF
TRBV4-1	TRBJ2-7	CASSQDPSGEVVEQYF
TRBV7-9	TRBJ2-3	CASSSRLAGQVDTQYF
TRBV29-1	TRBJ2-1	CSATGTSSYNEQFF
TRBV5-1	TRBJ2-3	CASSLTGSGDTQYF